One sample yielded the 24 T cell receptor beta chains listed below, sequenced in a study of response to subunit inactivated influenza vaccine. TCRdb re-analysed the RT-PCR reads in MiXCR, keeping a single row per CDR3 protein. In the table there are about 500,000 distinct CDR3 sequences, 10% to 15% of which are singletons. The sample was PBMCs from blood, taken 35 to 45 days after vaccination. Receptors were obtained from a middle-aged man who received an inactivated influenza vaccine.

This chain joins TRBV2 and TRBJ2-1; D gene unclear. This CDR3 is built from 15 residues. CDR1 SNHLY and CDR2 FYNNEI come from the germline V gene. Deletions cut 1 base from V and 4 bases from J, with 11 bases between. The CDR3, as DNA: TGTGCCAGCAGTGAAGGCTTCATTCTATACAATGAGCAGTTCTTC. Translating gives CASSEGFILYNEQFF.

Only a few counts were recorded for this clonotype. This sequence joins TRBV7-6 and TRBJ2-1; D not certain. V shed 1 base and J shed 10 bases, with 8 bases lying between them. Germline values: CDR1 SGHVS, CDR2 FNYEAQ. The CDR3 has 12 amino acids. CDR3 in amino acids: CASSLGPEEQFF. The CDR3 DNA is TGTGCCAGCAGCTTAGGCCCGGAGGAGCAGTTCTTC.

The chain has TRBV12-2 and TRBJ1-1; the tabulated D call, TRBD1, remains unverified against the DNA. TRBV12-2 is annotated as a pseudogene. The CDR3 covers 14 residues. The DNA for the CDR3 is TGTGCAAGTCGCTCCGTCCCAGGGGACACTGAAGCTTTCTTT. This sequence encodes CASRSVPGDTEAFF.

The rearrangement joins TRBV18 to TRBJ1-1; D is unclear. This CDR3 is 13 amino acids long. Germline CDR1 is KGHSH and CDR2 is LQKENI. V lost 1 base to trimming and J lost 3 bases, with 6 bases between them. CDR3 sequence (DNA): TGTGCCAGCTCACCACAGTCTGACACTGAAGCTTTCTTT. It codes for CASSPQSDTEAFF.

This clonotype was seen ten or more times. The chain recombines TRBV9 with TRBJ1-2; 8 nucleotides match TRBD1. CDR1 SGDLS and CDR2 YYNGEE come from the germline V gene. The CDR3 totals 15 residues. J gave up 6 bases and V 2 bases, and 9 bases lay outside the gene matches. CDR3 sequence: CASSVNPGGRDGYTF. The DNA of the CDR3 is TGTGCCAGCAGCGTGAATCCAGGGGGCAGGGATGGCTACACCTTC.

The rearrangement uses TRBV20-1 and TRBJ2-1, with D possibly being TRBD2 (6 bases). The CDR3 length is 13 residues. CDR1 is DFQATT, CDR2 SNEGSKA, per germline (reference sequence). Trimming took 0 bases from V and 10 from J, leaving 13 bases between them. This CDR3 reads CSARDRRGVEQFF. The CDR3 DNA sequence: TGCAGTGCTAGAGATAGGCGGGGTGTGGAGCAGTTCTTC.

The chain carries TRBV6-2 or TRBV6-3 and TRBJ2-7; D not resolved. CDR1 is MNHEY and CDR2 is SVGEGT in the germline V gene. V dropped 6 bases and J dropped 4 bases, with 22 bases sitting between them. There are 16 residues in the CDR3. The CDR3 sequence: CASRTTAPGQRYEQYF. For the CDR3, the DNA is TGTGCCAGCAGAACCACGGCCCCCGGGCAACGATACGAGCAGTACTTC.

Many counts were recorded for this clonotype. The genes are TRBV20-1 and TRBJ2-5; no clear D. V was pared by 2 bases and J by 5 bases, with 3 bases between. Per germline, CDR1 DFQATT and CDR2 SNEGSKA (reference sequence). The CDR3 is made up of 10 amino acids. CDR3 in amino acids: CSARRETQYF. The CDR3 nucleotides read TGCAGTGCTAGACGGGAGACCCAGTACTTC.

This clonotype was observed a few times. This sequence joins TRBV20-1 and TRBJ1-6; 9 bases fit TRBD1. Germline loops: CDR1 DFQATT, CDR2 SNEGSKA (reference sequence). The V gene end was trimmed by 0 bases and the J gene end by 9 bases; junction bases not matched to a gene: 6. The length of the CDR3 is 15 residues. CDR3 DNA sequence: TGCAGTGCTAGAGATCGGGGACAGGGAGGTTCACCCCTCCACTTT. Amino acids: CSARDRGQGGSPLHF.

The chain employs TRBV20-1 and TRBJ2-3; D call uncertain. Germline-derived CDR1 and CDR2 are DFQATT and SNEGSKA (reference sequence). CDR3 length equals 14 residues. V was shortened by 2 bases and J by 0 bases, with 9 bases between the two germline ends. The CDR3 reads CSARSATSTDTQYF. Written as DNA, the CDR3 is TGCAGTGCTAGATCTGCGACTAGCACAGATACGCAGTATTTT.

There are a few counts of this clonotype. The V call is TRBV5-6, the J call TRBJ2-1, with 14 bases identical to TRBD2. The CDR3 has 15 amino acids. From germline, CDR1 is SGHDT and CDR2 YYEEEE. The ends lost 7 bases at V and 6 bases at J; junction bases unmatched: 6. The CDR3 loop is CASGGLAGVSNEQFF. CDR3 nucleotides: TGTGCCAGCGGGGGACTAGCGGGAGTGTCCAATGAGCAGTTCTTC.

This clonotype showed up many times. V is TRBV7-2 and J is TRBJ2-7; 9 nucleotides agree with TRBD1. CDR3 length: 15 residues. J gave up 0 bases and V 5 bases, and 5 bases lay outside the gene matches. Germline assignment: CDR1 SGHTA and CDR2 FQGNSA. The chain's CDR3 is CASSVTGGNSYEQYF. Here the CDR3 DNA reads TGTGCCAGCAGCGTAACAGGGGGCAACTCCTACGAGCAGTACTTC. The whole variable domain, remainder taken from reference TRBV7-2 and TRBJ2-7, is GAGVSQSPSNKVTEKGKDVELRCDPISGHTALYWYRQSLGQGLEFLIYFQGNSAPDKSGLPSDRFSAERTGGSVSTLTIQRTQQEDSAVYLCASSVTGGNSYEQYFGPGTRLTVT.

The J gene is TRBJ2-1, the V gene TRBV4-1, with D possibly being TRBD1 (5 bases). CDR3 length: 16 residues. Germline loops: CDR1 MGHRA, CDR2 YSYEKL. Trimming removed 0 bases from V and 3 bases from J, with 12 bases in between. The CDR3 DNA sequence: TGCGCCAGCAGCCAAGATGTGGGGCTTTACTACAATGAGCAGTTCTTC. Translation gives CASSQDVGLYYNEQFF.

V usage is TRBV28 and J usage is TRBJ2-7, with 8 bases aligning to TRBD1. CDR3 length equals 14 residues. V was pared by 4 bases and J by 2 bases, with 4 bases of the junction left unmatched. Germline assignment: CDR1 MDHEN and CDR2 SYDVKM. CDR3 sequence (DNA): TGTGCCAGCAGTTATCCGGACAGGGCCTACGAGCAGTACTTC. Translation gives CASSYPDRAYEQYF.

The chain couples TRBV5-6 to TRBJ2-7; 10 bases match TRBD2. CDR3 size: 14 residues. J lost 5 bases, V lost 2 bases, and 4 bases had no gene match. Germline V gene data show CDR1 as SGHDT and CDR2 as YYEEEE. The CDR3 DNA reads TGTGCCAGCAGCTTTAGCGGGAGGAACAACGAGCAGTACTTC. The encoded protein is CASSFSGRNNEQYF.

This clonotype was observed at least ten times. The chain combines TRBV5-1 with TRBJ2-5; perhaps TRBD2 as D (5 bases). CDR1 is SGHRS, CDR2 YFSETQ, per germline. V shed 3 bases and J shed 0 bases, with 9 bases lying between them. The CDR3 covers 14 residues. The CDR3 bases are TGCGCCAGCAGCTACACGGGGAACCAAGAGACCCAGTACTTC. This sequence encodes CASSYTGNQETQYF.

The rearrangement joins TRBV5-5 to TRBJ1-1; D remains unclear. Trimming shortened V by 1 base and J by 0 bases, and 13 bases separated the two germline ends. Per germline, CDR1 SGHKS and CDR2 YYEKEE (reference sequence). CDR3 length: 16 residues. The CDR3, as DNA: TGTGCCAGCAGCTTGAATCGGGCTGTGATGAACACTGAAGCTTTCTTT. It translates to CASSLNRAVMNTEAFF.

The genes are TRBV29-1 and TRBJ1-5; possibly TRBD1 for D (5 bases). The V gene's germline CDR1 is SQVTM and CDR2 ANQGSEA. The CDR3 runs 13 residues. Trimming cost V 7 bases and J 3 bases, with 13 bases left between them. The CDR3 DNA reads TGCAGCGCATCGGCAGGGTTCAATCAGCCCCAGCATTTT. Its protein product is CSASAGFNQPQHF.

This clonotype was detected many times. CDR3: CSVAPSRTEQFF. CDR3 bases: TGCAGCGTTGCCCCGAGTAGGACTGAGCAGTTCTTC. V gene TRBV29-1 combines with J gene TRBJ2-1; D is uncertain. V gave up 4 bases and J gave up 9 bases, with 13 bases separating them. CDR1 and CDR2 (germline): SQVTM, ANQGSEA. CDR3 length: 12 amino acids.

This clonotype was observed a handful of times. This chain connects TRBV4-3 to TRBJ2-2; TRBD2 matches 10 bases. V shed 1 base, J shed 2 bases, and the junction held 10 bases outside the gene matches. The germline V gene has CDR1 LGHNA and CDR2 YSLEER. This CDR3 contains 19 residues. In DNA form, the CDR3 reads TGCGCCAGCAGCCAAGTATGGCTAGCGGGGGTCCTTAACACCGGGGAGCTGTTTTTT. It translates to CASSQVWLAGVLNTGELFF.

The chain combines TRBV20-1 with TRBJ1-2; D unresolved. Trimming removed 3 bases at V and 4 bases at J, with 15 bases between. CDR1 and CDR2 from the germline V gene are DFQATT and SNEGSKA (reference sequence). The CDR3 contains 14 residues. This CDR3 reads CSARGLQRIYGYTF. CDR3 sequence (DNA): TGCAGTGCTAGGGGCCTACAAAGAATCTATGGCTACACCTTC.

The V call is TRBV7-2, the J call TRBJ2-2; 9 bases align to TRBD2. Trimming at V came to 4 bases and at J to 0 bases, leaving 6 bases not matched to a gene. Germline V gene sequence: CDR1 SGHTA, CDR2 FQGNSA. This CDR3 is 17 amino acids long. The CDR3: CASSSTSGHANTGELFF. In nucleotides, the CDR3 is TGTGCCAGCAGCTCCACTAGCGGGCACGCGAACACCGGGGAGCTGTTTTTT.

This clonotype turned up a few times. The chain carries TRBV29-1 and TRBJ1-2; D is uncertain. Deletions cut 3 bases from V and 2 bases from J, with 4 bases between. There are 11 residues in the CDR3. Germline CDR1 reads SQVTM; CDR2 reads ANQGSEA. As DNA, the CDR3 is TGCAGCGTTGACAGAAACTATGGCTACACCTTC. It encodes CSVDRNYGYTF.

This clonotype has a count of ten or more. This chain's CDR3 is CSASAVLGAVQPQHF. The CDR3 DNA follows: TGCAGTGCTAGTGCTGTATTGGGGGCCGTTCAGCCCCAGCATTTT. The gene calls are TRBV20-1 and TRBJ1-5; maybe TRBD1 (6 bases). Trimming took 3 bases from V and 6 from J, leaving 18 bases between them. The CDR3 sequence is 15 residues long. Germline loops: CDR1 DFQATT, CDR2 SNEGSKA (reference sequence).